Listed below are T cell receptor beta chains from one sample, sequenced in a study of T cell repertoires in cytomegalovirus infection. Antigen specificity for these receptors is unknown. A single record per CDR3 protein comes from TCRdb applying MiXCR to the reads. The sample includes roughly 170,000 distinct CDR3 sequences, less than 25% of them seen just once. Specimen: CD8+ T cells from cultured PBMCs, collected from culture after CMV antigen stimulation. These receptors came from a human donor in good health (CMV status not recorded). Some clones in this sample may be carry-over from other donors' samples. Both conserved end residues are part of each CDR3. D genes are given only for firm matches. Size values are once, few and many counts, or a class for expanded clones, and some rows have none.

CDR3 DNA: TGTGCCAGCAGCCCTCGGACTAGCGGGAGTAATGAGCAGTTCTTC
CDR3 protein: CASSPRTSGSNEQFF
D gene: TRBD2
V gene: TRBV7-8
J gene: TRBJ2-1
clone size: -

CDR3 DNA: TGTGCCAGCAGTTGGACAGGGGAATCCTACGAGCAGTACTTC
CDR3 protein: CASSWTGESYEQYF
D gene: TRBD1
V gene: TRBV28
J gene: TRBJ2-7
clone size: -

CDR3 DNA: TGTGCCAGCAGCTTAGTCCCAGGGGCCCACACAGATACGCAGTATTTT
CDR3 protein: CASSLVPGAHTDTQYF
D gene: -
V gene: TRBV11-2
J gene: TRBJ2-3
clone size: -

CDR3 DNA: TGCGCCAGCAGCCAAGAGTCAGTTAACTATGGCTACACCTTC
CDR3 protein: CASSQESVNYGYTF
D gene: -
V gene: TRBV4-3
J gene: TRBJ1-2
clone size: many

CDR3 DNA: TGTGCCAGCAGTTACTCGCCAGCCCAAGAGACCCAGTACTTC
CDR3 protein: CASSYSPAQETQYF
D gene: -
V gene: TRBV6-8
J gene: TRBJ2-5
clone size: few

CDR3 DNA: TGTGCCAGCAGTCTGGACAGGGTAGCTGGGGGCTACACCTTC
CDR3 protein: CASSLDRVAGGYTF
D gene: TRBD1
V gene: TRBV27
J gene: TRBJ1-2
clone size: -

CDR3 DNA: TGTGCCAGCAGCTTGGGACCGGGACAGTCTAATGAAAAACTGTTTTTT
CDR3 protein: CASSLGPGQSNEKLFF
D gene: TRBD1
V gene: TRBV7-8
J gene: TRBJ1-4
clone size: -

CDR3 DNA: TGTGCCAGCAGCCCAGGACTCCTAACCAGCACAGATACGCAGTATTTT
CDR3 protein: CASSPGLLTSTDTQYF
D gene: -
V gene: TRBV7-6
J gene: TRBJ2-3
clone size: -

CDR3 DNA: TGTGCCAGCACCCCTGGTGCGGCTGGCTACACCTTC
CDR3 protein: CASTPGAAGYTF
D gene: -
V gene: TRBV12-3/TRBV12-4
J gene: TRBJ1-2
clone size: few

CDR3 DNA: TGTGCCAGCAGTTACGTCCGACAGGATGATGAAGCTTTCTTT
CDR3 protein: CASSYVRQDDEAFF
D gene: -
V gene: TRBV6-2/TRBV6-3
J gene: TRBJ1-1
clone size: few

CDR3 DNA: TGTGCCACCTCTACAGGGATGGGCAATCAGCCCCAGCATTTT
CDR3 protein: CATSTGMGNQPQHF
D gene: -
V gene: TRBV27
J gene: TRBJ1-5
clone size: few

CDR3 DNA: TGCGCCAGCAGCCAAGATGGGGGGGGACTACGGGGCAATGAGCAGTTCTTC
CDR3 protein: CASSQDGGGLRGNEQFF
D gene: TRBD2
V gene: TRBV4-1
J gene: TRBJ2-1
clone size: -

CDR3 DNA: TGTGCCAGCAGCTTTCGGGGGGAGCAGTTCTTC
CDR3 protein: CASSFRGEQFF
D gene: -
V gene: TRBV7-8
J gene: TRBJ2-1
clone size: few

CDR3 DNA: TGCGCCAGCAGCCAATTTCAGACAGGGGGCTACGAGCAGTACTTC
CDR3 protein: CASSQFQTGGYEQYF
D gene: TRBD1
V gene: TRBV4-1
J gene: TRBJ2-7
clone size: -

CDR3 DNA: TGTGCCAGCACCATCGGACAGGAAAATTCACCCCTCCACTTT
CDR3 protein: CASTIGQENSPLHF
D gene: TRBD1
V gene: TRBV12-3/TRBV12-4
J gene: TRBJ1-6
clone size: few

CDR3 DNA: TGTGCCAGCAGCTTAGGGGGGGAGGACACTGAAGCTTTCTTT
CDR3 protein: CASSLGGEDTEAFF
D gene: -
V gene: TRBV11-2
J gene: TRBJ1-1
clone size: -

CDR3 DNA: TGTGCCAGCAGTTTAGGGGCCTACCCCCCCACTGAAGCTTTCTTT
CDR3 protein: CASSLGAYPPTEAFF
D gene: -
V gene: TRBV27
J gene: TRBJ1-1
clone size: -

CDR3 DNA: TGTGCCAGCAGTTTTGTTGGGCGTGGCATAGTGGAAGGCTACACCTTC
CDR3 protein: CASSFVGRGIVEGYTF
D gene: -
V gene: TRBV28
J gene: TRBJ1-2
clone size: -

CDR3 DNA: TGTGCCAGTGCAAGTAGCCTTAACTATGGCTACACCTTC
CDR3 protein: CASASSLNYGYTF
D gene: -
V gene: TRBV19
J gene: TRBJ1-2
clone size: few

CDR3 DNA: TGTGCCAGCAGCTCTACCATCCGGGACGATAACTATGGCTACACCTTC
CDR3 protein: CASSSTIRDDNYGYTF
D gene: -
V gene: TRBV7-9
J gene: TRBJ1-2
clone size: -

CDR3 DNA: TGTGCCTGGAGTACAGGGAGCTCCTACGAGCAGTACTTC
CDR3 protein: CAWSTGSSYEQYF
D gene: -
V gene: TRBV30
J gene: TRBJ2-7
clone size: -

CDR3 DNA: TGTGCCAGGGGTACGACAGCCCTAGCCAAAAACATTCAGTACTTC
CDR3 protein: CARGTTALAKNIQYF
D gene: -
V gene: TRBV2
J gene: TRBJ2-4
clone size: -

CDR3 DNA: TGTGCCAGCAGTCCCGGCCTGGACTACAATGAGCAGTTCTTC
CDR3 protein: CASSPGLDYNEQFF
D gene: -
V gene: TRBV6-2/TRBV6-3
J gene: TRBJ2-1
clone size: -

CDR3 DNA: TGTGCCAGCAGCCCCAAACGGGGCCCATCCTACGAGCAGTACTTC
CDR3 protein: CASSPKRGPSYEQYF
D gene: -
V gene: TRBV7-9
J gene: TRBJ2-7
clone size: -

CDR3 DNA: TGTGCTAGCGCCCCGGCGCCGGGGGAGAACTATGGCTACACCTTC
CDR3 protein: CASAPAPGENYGYTF
D gene: -
V gene: TRBV12-5
J gene: TRBJ1-2
clone size: -

CDR3 DNA: TGTGCCAGCAGCTTAGGTTCGGGGAGGCGTAATGAAAAACTGTTTTTT
CDR3 protein: CASSLGSGRRNEKLFF
D gene: -
V gene: TRBV7-2
J gene: TRBJ1-4
clone size: few

CDR3 DNA: TGTGCCAGCAGTTTATCCGGGCAGGGGAATTCACCCCTCCACTTT
CDR3 protein: CASSLSGQGNSPLHF
D gene: -
V gene: TRBV27
J gene: TRBJ1-6
clone size: -

CDR3 DNA: TGTGCCAGCAGTCCGGGGGCCAGGGGTTATGGCTACACCTTC
CDR3 protein: CASSPGARGYGYTF
D gene: -
V gene: TRBV12-3/TRBV12-4
J gene: TRBJ1-2
clone size: -

CDR3 DNA: TGTGCCAGCAGCCGGGACAGGGTCTCGGCCGGGGAGCTGTTTTTT
CDR3 protein: CASSRDRVSAGELFF
D gene: TRBD1
V gene: TRBV7-6
J gene: TRBJ2-2
clone size: -

CDR3 DNA: TGTGCCAGCAGTCCCCAGTGGGCGGGGGGGCCCGATACGCAGTATTTT
CDR3 protein: CASSPQWAGGPDTQYF
D gene: TRBD2
V gene: TRBV6-2/TRBV6-3
J gene: TRBJ2-3
clone size: few

CDR3 DNA: TGTGCCAGCAGTTACGGGTCTGCGGGGGGGAATCAGCCCCAGCATTTT
CDR3 protein: CASSYGSAGGNQPQHF
D gene: -
V gene: TRBV6-5
J gene: TRBJ1-5
clone size: medium-sized

CDR3 DNA: TGTGCCAGCAGCTTAGAATGGGGGGCCCCCACAGATACGCAGTATTTT
CDR3 protein: CASSLEWGAPTDTQYF
D gene: -
V gene: TRBV7-2
J gene: TRBJ2-3
clone size: few

CDR3 DNA: TGTGCCAGCAGCCCACAGCAGGGGGTGAGGGTTGAGCAGTTCTTC
CDR3 protein: CASSPQQGVRVEQFF
D gene: TRBD1
V gene: TRBV9
J gene: TRBJ2-1
clone size: few

CDR3 DNA: TGTGCCAGCAGGAGCGGGGCCTTCTACGAGCAGTACTTC
CDR3 protein: CASRSGAFYEQYF
D gene: TRBD2
V gene: TRBV12-3/TRBV12-4
J gene: TRBJ2-7
clone size: few

CDR3 DNA: TGCGCCAGCAGCCAAGATAACTATGGCTGGGCCTATAACGGCTACACCTTC
CDR3 protein: CASSQDNYGWAYNGYTF
D gene: -
V gene: TRBV4-3
J gene: TRBJ1-2
clone size: many

CDR3 DNA: TGTGCCAGCAGCTTTGAGGGGGGGAGCACTGAAGCTTTCTTT
CDR3 protein: CASSFEGGSTEAFF
D gene: -
V gene: TRBV7-3
J gene: TRBJ1-1
clone size: few

CDR3 DNA: TGCGCCAGCAGCCAAGATTCGGCGAGCACTGAAGCTTTCTTT
CDR3 protein: CASSQDSASTEAFF
D gene: -
V gene: TRBV4-1
J gene: TRBJ1-1
clone size: few

CDR3 DNA: TGTGCCAGCAGCTTAAAGGGAGGGGGCAACAATTCACCCCTCCACTTT
CDR3 protein: CASSLKGGGNNSPLHF
D gene: TRBD1
V gene: TRBV7-6
J gene: TRBJ1-6
clone size: -

CDR3 DNA: TGTGCCAGCAGTTTACGATCTGCCCTGGGCGGCTACACCTTC
CDR3 protein: CASSLRSALGGYTF
D gene: -
V gene: TRBV6-2/TRBV6-3
J gene: TRBJ1-2
clone size: few

CDR3 DNA: TGTGCCAACAGGTCCAGGGGTGCGGATCAGCCCCAGCATTTT
CDR3 protein: CANRSRGADQPQHF
D gene: -
V gene: TRBV12-3/TRBV12-4
J gene: TRBJ1-5
clone size: -

CDR3 DNA: TGCGCCAGCAGCCAAGTAGGAATCGACAATCAGCCCCAGCATTTT
CDR3 protein: CASSQVGIDNQPQHF
D gene: -
V gene: TRBV4-1
J gene: TRBJ1-5
clone size: many

CDR3 DNA: TGTGCCAGCAGTTCAGTTGGGCGACTGAACACTGAAGCTTTCTTT
CDR3 protein: CASSSVGRLNTEAFF
D gene: -
V gene: TRBV6-2/TRBV6-3
J gene: TRBJ1-1
clone size: -

CDR3 DNA: TGTGCCTGGACTGAAACAGGGGCGGGCCAGCCCCAGCATTTT
CDR3 protein: CAWTETGAGQPQHF
D gene: TRBD1
V gene: TRBV30
J gene: TRBJ1-5
clone size: -

CDR3 DNA: TGTGCCAGCAGCTTAGCGGCTGAAAAACTGTTTTTT
CDR3 protein: CASSLAAEKLFF
D gene: -
V gene: TRBV7-8
J gene: TRBJ1-4
clone size: few

CDR3 DNA: TGTGCCAGCAGCTTAGGGTGGGGGGGCCGGGGTGGCGAGACCCAGTACTTC
CDR3 protein: CASSLGWGGRGGETQYF
D gene: -
V gene: TRBV7-2
J gene: TRBJ2-5
clone size: -

CDR3 DNA: TGTGCCAGCAGTGACGGGACAGGGGGCAATGAGCAGTTCTTC
CDR3 protein: CASSDGTGGNEQFF
D gene: TRBD1
V gene: TRBV6-4
J gene: TRBJ2-1
clone size: -

CDR3 DNA: TGTGCCAGCAGTTTCTCCGGGGGGGGTCCCACTCCTTCTGGAAACACCATATATTTT
CDR3 protein: CASSFSGGGPTPSGNTIYF
D gene: -
V gene: TRBV12-3/TRBV12-4
J gene: TRBJ1-3
clone size: few

CDR3 DNA: TGTGCCAGCAGCTTACCGGCAGGGGGCCTCTACGAGCAGTACTTC
CDR3 protein: CASSLPAGGLYEQYF
D gene: TRBD1
V gene: TRBV7-9
J gene: TRBJ2-7
clone size: -

CDR3 DNA: TGTGCCAGCAGCTTATCTCTAGCCAAAAACATTCAGTACTTC
CDR3 protein: CASSLSLAKNIQYF
D gene: -
V gene: TRBV7-9
J gene: TRBJ2-4
clone size: few